This T cell receptor (beta chain) was obtained from a study of spatial heterogeneity in lung cancer. Study in general: Each time, sequencing found more beta-chain sequences than alpha-chain sequences. Counts of TCR transcripts in tumor regions correlated strongly with a matched bulk RNA-seq T cell module score. General study results and limits: Counts that tracked tumor mutation counts were those of expanded intratumoral alpha and beta TCRs.

This clonotype was picked up many times. Its antigen remains unknown. This beta chain is off target for a library built for alpha chains, so its abundance means little. Stated time point: sample taken at primary tumor resection. Whole RNA came from tumor, nontumor lung or frozen PBMC and was sequenced without being sorted. This CDR3 contains 14 residues. In germline, CDR1 is SGDLS, CDR2 YYNGEE. Trimming left V 0 bases short and J 6 bases short, with 10 bases between. TCRdb reprocessed the 5' RACE reads with MiXCR, giving one entry per CDR3 protein. The sample consists of thousands of distinct CDR3 sequences, roughly an eighth of them appearing once.

This clonotype was sampled from a male donor with early-stage non-small cell lung cancer. The sequencing used lung tumor tissue, collected at surgery. The chain has TRBV9 and TRBJ1-5; TRBD1 is a possible D gene (5 bases). The CDR3 DNA is TGTGCCAGCAGCGTAGGAGGGGATGTTCAGCCCCAGCATTTT. Residues: CASSVGGDVQPQHF.